This paragraph covers one T cell receptor (beta chain) sequence. What it binds is unknown. This sample's time point: cycle 4 day 1 (C4D1), after more than five weeks of nivolumab. Each of the patients experienced relapse following autologous stem cell transplantation, and their brentuximab vedotin exposure differed. Best response was recorded as complete response, partial response or progressive disease. This CDR3 is built from 15 residues. V lost 4 bases to trimming and J lost 4 bases; unmatched junction nucleotides: 9. The germline CDR1 and CDR2 sequences are MDHEN and SYDVKM. This entry is derived from a study of PD-1 blockade in classical Hodgkin lymphoma. As for the study in general: Once every 2 weeks, patients received intravenous nivolumab at 3 mg/kg.

Study-level results: Patients starting nivolumab under 1 year after ASCT were excluded.

The data were produced by immunoSEQ multiplex PCR, yet TCRdb's version contains in-frame clones alone and is incomplete. Of tens of thousands of clones in the sample, just over 90% were seen once. The V gene is TRBV28, the J gene TRBJ1-2; TRBD1 agrees at 7 bases. The source was peripheral blood mononuclear cells (PBMCs), collected before the fourth cycle of nivolumab. The TCR was taken from a human donor with classical Hodgkin lymphoma. The CDR3 protein is CASSSERDSFYGYTF. CDR3 sequence (DNA): TGTGCCAGCAGTTCAGAACGGGACAGCTTCTATGGCTACACCTTC.